This note documents a single T cell receptor beta chain sequence. Its cognate antigen has yet to be identified. Per-nucleotide qualities are absent, and no much larger clonotype sits a single base away. The CDR3 runs 14 amino acids, cysteine and phenylalanine included. The only DNA kept is the CDR3, 42 bases in frame from the first base. The germline V end is reduced by 4 bases and the J end by 8 bases; junction bases left unmatched: 5. From a lookup of the germline V gene, CDR1 and CDR2 are KGHSH and LQKENI. The data were obtained in a study of cytomegalovirus exposure and HLA in healthy donors (dated by TCRdb to about 2017). Regarding the complete study: In an earlier analysis of about 560 of the donors, 276 Gb of sequence data and some 120 million unique TCR beta sequences from 150 million to 200 million T cells were reported. Typing coverage differed by locus: A, B, C, DRB1 and DQB1 were typed in about 629-630 donors, DQA1 in about 500, DPA1 in 600 to 610, and DPB1 in 400 to 490. The study profiled the T cell repertoires of approximately 700 subjects by immunosequencing and related them to cytomegalovirus serostatus. In addition to the first cohort of roughly 670 subjects, a separate validation cohort of 100 to 150 different subjects was used. Donor age, sex, ethnicity and CMV serostatus were compiled together with the repertoire data. The study combined high-throughput TCR immunosequencing, statistical association of individual TCRs with disease status, and machine learning to predict cytomegalovirus infection status. Among about 360 genotyped donors of the cohort, an average of around 240,000 unique TCR beta nucleotide sequences were sequenced per donor, 15% to 20% of them non-productive. Genome-wide SNP genotypes for about 65% of the 666 donors were used in a later genetic analysis, which treated that subset as a discovery cohort. In an earlier analysis of 550 to 700 of the donors, high-throughput TCR beta sequencing was used to judge whether each TCR beta V gene segment behaved as functional or pseudogenic. Among the 398 genotyped donors, about 83% belonged to the genetic ancestry cluster associated with self-reported Caucasian donors. Around 330 gigabases of sequencing data and around 85 million unique TCR sequences made up an early release that covered 500 to 650 HLA-typed donors. In the later analysis, no new phenotypic data were used to find candidate immune exposures; instead, reliance was placed on TCR beta sequences and their occurrence across donors. Because of strong linkage in the cohort, five DR-DQ haplotypes were treated as single units for association and clustering. All discovery cohort repertoires had been generated using a single sequencing platform. Both class I and class II loci were covered by HLA typing, at four-digit resolution. The study was designed to test whether signatures of past pathogen exposure could be identified by cataloging public T cell receptors. A later analysis re-examined previously published TCR beta repertoires from about 700 donors and added high-resolution HLA genotyping to investigate patterns of TCR occurrence. Broad study findings and their caveats: The study gave a list of more than 150 TCR beta chains associated with cytomegalovirus. A later genetic analysis associated a missense DCLRE1C variant with V-gene and J-gene trimming of TCR beta chains, and an independent cohort replicated the association. Because counts were too low, 15 to 20 rarely observed V segments, including chromosome 9 orphons, were excluded from the earlier analysis of 587 of the donors. Immune exposure information for the cohort was limited to CMV serostatus. Most TCR sequences were seen in very few donors, while some public TCRs were found in many individuals. Roughly uniform sequencing depth across donors was assumed in presence/absence analyses, although this assumption may not hold. An earlier analysis of approximately 600 of the donors showed that most TCR beta V segments appeared in productive rearrangements either about 87% or about 30% of the time, which broadly matched IMGT annotations. In a later genetic analysis, fewer N-insertions in productive TCRs were reported among donors in an Asian-associated ancestry cluster than the roughly 700-donor mean. In a later analysis, HLA-associated TCR beta chains were found to be more clonally expanded and to have lower generation probabilities than equally common non-associated chains. Because some donors lacked HLA typing at each locus, the association tests relied only on the typed subset. This cohort had only TCR beta chains sequenced, and the lack of alpha or paired-chain data limited which features could be detected. Linkage disequilibrium might explain the correlated functional status among segregating V segments, but an unknown experimental factor could not be excluded. The authors suggested that the approach could potentially be generalized to other disease states and immunological phenotypes. The classifier was reported to diagnose cytomegalovirus status with high specificity and sensitivity in both the original cohort and the validation cohort. When HLA alleles, especially DR and DQ, strongly co-occurred, attributing TCR associations to individual alleles was difficult. In a later analysis, 16,951 TCR beta sequences were associated with specific HLA alleles at a false discovery rate of 0.05. The sequencing pipeline was judged likely to have produced a cluster of highly shared sequence variants as a technical artifact. In vitro tests confirmed that three of the cytomegalovirus-associated TCR beta chains recognize cytomegalovirus antigens. A later analysis found that most CMV-associated TCR beta chains appeared HLA-restricted, with HLA associations seemingly driven largely by CMV exposure. A later analysis reported that several top co-occurrence clusters appeared linked to parvovirus B19, influenza, CMV and Epstein-Barr virus. A further reported finding was that TCR beta sequences accurately predicted the HLA-A and HLA-B alleles for most subjects in the first cohort. Some IMGT-functional V segments, including TRBV6-2 and TRBV6-3, could not be told apart with the 87-base-pair reads, so those segments were excluded. In a later analysis, the rate of TCR association differed among HLA loci, with DRB1 alleles having the most associated TCRs and HLA-C alleles having the fewest.

In total, just over 650 healthy bone marrow donors made up the cohort. All cohort members were sampled while nominally healthy, although unrecorded immune exposures were likely present. The donor was CMV seronegative and belonged to the group of more than 300 seronegative cohort members. A peripheral blood sample was provided by each donor, and peripheral blood mononuclear cells were used for TCR beta sequencing. The Qiagen DNeasy Blood Extraction Kit was used to extract genomic DNA from the blood cell samples. The library came from the immunoSEQ multiplex PCR assay. A mixture of 60 forward primers for TCR Vbeta segments and 13 reverse primers for TCR Jbeta segments was used in the multiplex PCR. The CDR3 region of rearranged TCR beta genes was amplified from genomic DNA by a multiplex PCR assay. On the Illumina HiSeq System, the amplified TCR beta libraries were sequenced as 87-base-pair reads. The paper's data handling went like this. A later analysis counted 65 million to 90 million unique TCR beta chains across the 650 to 800 repertoires, and 10 million to 12 million of these chains were shared by at least two donors. To remove PCR and sequencing errors, raw reads were error-corrected and collapsed into unique sequences using a nearest-neighbor algorithm that merged closely related sequences. CDR3 sequences were aligned to IMGT reference sequences to assign V, D and J gene segments. For a sequence to be retained, a match of at least six nucleotides to both a V gene segment and a J gene segment was required. Rearrangements were classified as productive when the CDR3 lacked stop codons and remained in frame with V and J, and all other rearrangements were classified as non-productive. CDR3 was defined by IMGT convention, running from the second conserved V-encoded cysteine to the conserved J-encoded phenylalanine. The earlier analysis of 587 of the donors excluded any sequence lacking an unambiguous match to a single V gene segment. An earlier analysis of approximately 590 of the donors called V segments functional above 56.7% productive rearrangements and segregating when the between-donor standard deviation exceeded 5%. A statistical classification framework was built for diagnosing cytomegalovirus status from the catalog of TCR beta chain sequences. In a later analysis, V and J genes were assigned by comparing TCR nucleotide sequences against IMGT/GENE-DB human TR gene sequences. In a later analysis, CDR3 sequences and most-parsimonious VDJ recombination scenarios were assigned using the TCRdist pipeline. In a later analysis, each TCR beta chain was defined by its CDR3 amino acid sequence together with its V-gene family, and reads without a unique V-gene family were excluded. A later analysis removed several hundred highly shared, low-generation-probability nucleotide sequences to deal with suspected cross-contamination and a sequencing artifact. A later analysis calculated a clonal expansion index for each public chain from normalized within-repertoire ranks of inferred template counts. In a later analysis, generation probabilities were computed using a VDJ recombination model fitted to out-of-frame rearrangements, and the results were checked against IGoR. In a later analysis, TCR-TCR, TCR-HLA and TCR-CMV co-occurrence was scored with hypergeometric tests, and a repertoire-size bias correction was applied to TCR pairs. False discovery rates were estimated in a later analysis by permuting HLA or CMV assignments 20 times. A later analysis grouped co-occurring TCRs with DBSCAN, adding TCRdist sequence similarity when clustering within HLA-allele-positive subsets. For co-occurrence clustering, repertoires with fewer than 30,000 or more than 120,000 public chains were excluded, along with several repertoires with anomalous nucleotide sharing. TCRdb carries this immuneACCESS record with in-frame sequences only. Its versions omit some clonotypes, under half of them owing to an unresolved V gene in the studies checked, with the rest unexplained. The DNA was the basis for D and trimming; V, J and clone size are from that table. Within this sample are about 170,000 clones, with approximately 80% of them counted one time only. The ten biggest clones cover approximately 1.2% of the sample.

This sequence was found in a boy aged 2 to 10 in good health and CMV-seronegative. The sample taken for sequencing was PBMCs. The chain is made from TRBV18 and TRBJ1-6; TRBD1 agrees with 7 junctional bases. Here the CDR3 is given as CASSHDRADSPLHF. The DNA sequence is as follows: TGTGCCAGCTCACACGACAGGGCGGATTCACCCCTCCACTTT.